The text below deals with one T cell receptor beta chain. The antigen remains unidentified. The CDR3 extends over 15 amino acids. V lost 4 bases and J lost 3; bases outside the gene matches: 5. Germline CDR1 and CDR2: MNHEY and SVGAGI. These data come from a study of cytomegalovirus exposure and HLA in healthy donors. Study-wide results and caveats: Earlier analysis found most TCR beta V segments productive about 90% or about 30% of the time. Presence/absence analyses treated sequencing depth as roughly uniform across donors.

The study ran its PCR with 60 Vbeta and 13 Jbeta primers. Libraries were prepared by immunoSEQ multiplex PCR; TCRdb keeps only in-frame clonotypes and omits some of them. The sample records some 67,000 clones, 80% to 90% being singletons. The rearrangement links TRBV6-5 to TRBJ1-3; 8 bases agree with TRBD1. The source of this sequence is a woman in her thirties in good health and CMV-seropositive. Input material: PBMCs. CDR3: CASSSQGARGNTIYF. CDR3 coding DNA: TGTGCCAGCAGTTCTCAGGGGGCGCGTGGAAACACCATATATTTT.